Below, 9 T cell receptor beta chains from the same sample are listed, as sequenced in a study of spatial heterogeneity in lung cancer. TCRdb reprocessed the 5' RACE reads with MiXCR, giving one entry per CDR3 protein. Among some 10,000 distinct CDR3 sequences listed, 6% to 6.5% were seen once. These receptors are not linked to any known antigen. The time point is: sample taken at primary tumor resection. Study-level results: One measure, the expanded intratumoral alpha and beta TCR count, tracked tumor mutation counts.

Specimen: lung tumor tissue, collected at surgery. These TCRs come from a female donor with early-stage non-small cell lung cancer.

This clonotype has at least ten counts. CDR3 in DNA: TGCGCCAGCAGCCAAGATCTCGTGGGGCTCGCAGATACGCAGTATTTT. This sequence encodes CASSQDLVGLADTQYF. V usage is TRBV4-3 and J usage is TRBJ2-3, with D perhaps matching TRBD1 (5 bases). The CDR3 is made up of 16 amino acids. The V and J ends lost 0 bases and 4 bases respectively, with 14 bases between them. Germline CDR1 reads LGHNA; CDR2 reads YSLEER.

This chain links TRBV4-1 with TRBJ1-1; 10 bases fit TRBD1. The CDR3 is made up of 17 amino acids. V was pared by 0 bases and J by 3 bases, with 7 bases of the junction left unmatched. Germline CDR1 MGHRA, CDR2 YSYEKL. The CDR3, as DNA: TGCGCCAGCAGCCAAGAGCGGACAGGGGGATGGGACACTGAAGCTTTCTTT. Amino acids: CASSQERTGGWDTEAFF.

The sample holds a few counts of this clonotype. This chain connects TRBV20-1 to TRBJ2-7; 8 bases map to TRBD2. V shed 3 bases, J shed 3 bases, and the junction held 16 bases outside the gene matches. The germline V gene has CDR1 DFQATT and CDR2 SNEGSKA (reference sequence). The CDR3 extends over 17 amino acids. CDR3 bases: TGCAGTGCTAGGGGTAGGGGACTTTCTAGCGGGCGCTACGAGCAGTACTTC. It translates to CSARGRGLSSGRYEQYF.

This clonotype was picked up a small number of times. The chain has TRBV6-2 or TRBV6-3 and TRBJ1-2, with a tentative D call TRBD1 (5 bases). Per germline, CDR1 MNHEY and CDR2 SVGEGT. This CDR3 contains 15 residues. Trimming removed 4 bases from V and 4 bases from J, with 16 bases in between. CDR3 residues: CASSFMAGNSYGYTF. Here the CDR3 DNA reads TGTGCCAGCAGTTTTATGGCAGGGAACAGCTATGGCTACACCTTC.

This clonotype appeared many times. The chain has TRBV20-1 and TRBJ2-1, with D perhaps TRBD1 (5 bases). Germline values: CDR1 DFQATT, CDR2 SNEGSKA (reference sequence). V shed 6 bases and J shed 4 bases, with 16 bases lying between them. This CDR3 contains 14 residues. Here the CDR3 reads CSATLGSGYNEQFF. The CDR3, as DNA: TGCAGTGCCACCCTGGGCTCAGGGTACAATGAGCAGTTCTTC.

This clonotype is termed medium-sized. The V gene is TRBV6-1, the J gene TRBJ1-1, with D maybe TRBD1 (6 bases). The ends were cut back, 6 bases at V and 5 bases at J, with 16 bases in the middle. Germline assignment: CDR1 MNHNS and CDR2 SASEGT. This CDR3 is built from 14 residues. The CDR3 nucleotides are TGTGCCAGCAGCACCACAGGGAGGGGGACTGAAGCTTTCTTT. This gives the protein CASSTTGRGTEAFF.

This clonotype was detected many times. CDR3 sequence reads: CASGIAGGREQFF. The CDR3 DNA is TGTGCCAGCGGGATAGCGGGGGGGCGTGAGCAGTTCTTC. The chain combines TRBV12-3 or TRBV12-4 with TRBJ2-1, with TRBD2 matching over 11 bases. This CDR3 contains 13 residues. Trimming cost V 8 bases and J 9 bases; bases outside gene matches: 6.

This clonotype turned up a few times. This chain connects TRBV20-1 to TRBJ1-5; 7 bases match TRBD1. The J segment lost 2 bases and the V segment lost 1 base, leaving 5 bases of the junction unmatched. The CDR3 covers 15 residues. Germline V gene data show CDR1 as DFQATT and CDR2 as SNEGSKA (reference sequence). The CDR3 sequence: CSARGRGGGNQPQHF. CDR3 in DNA: TGCAGTGCTAGAGGAAGAGGGGGCGGCAATCAGCCCCAGCATTTT.

This clonotype was observed at least ten times. The rearrangement links TRBV4-2 to TRBJ1-3; no definite D call. From germline, CDR1 is LGHNA and CDR2 YNFKEQ. The CDR3 spans 18 residues. Trimming cost V 0 bases and J 6 bases, with 21 bases left between them. The CDR3 bases are TGTGCCAGCAGCCAAGATAATATCGTCGCCGGGTTCGCAAACACCATATATTTT. Translated: CASSQDNIVAGFANTIYF.